The clone carrying this T cell receptor (beta chain) was observed many times. No antigen is known for it. Germline V gene lookup returns CDR1 MNHEY and CDR2 SMNVEV (reference sequence). Between the trimmed V and J ends, which lost 6 bases and 3 bases, there was a span of 18 bases. The CDR3 is 16 residues long. This specimen belongs to a study of T cells in Graves' hyperthyroidism and ophthalmopathy. Study observations and caveats: Ophthalmopathy got predicted by the model a median about six months before its onset.

Using RNA transcripts as the source, TCR beta CDR3 regions were amplified. HTBI primers drove first-round RT-PCR of the TCR CDR3. TCRdb itself ran the multiplex PCR reads through MiXCR, one entry per CDR3 protein. The table lists approximately 600,000 distinct CDR3 sequences, 14% of them singletons. The receptor's source is a woman aged 18-30 years with Graves' ophthalmopathy. Specimen: blood. V gene TRBV27 combines with J gene TRBJ1-5; a possible D gene is TRBD1 (6 bases). DNA for the CDR3: TGTGCCAGCAGACCCACCCGAGGGGGTAACAATCAGCCCCAGCATTTT. As protein: CASRPTRGGNNQPQHF.